The sequence of this TCR beta chain was determined in a study of blood T cells in healthy people across ages. A second roughly 6 to 11 cycle PCR used barcoded and J-beta primers. The template-switch adaptor was a 5' adaptor with 12 random nucleotides. It tagged each cDNA molecule. One entry per CDR3 protein results from TCRdb running MiXCR on the 5' RACE reads. Of hundreds of thousands of distinct CDR3 sequences listed, about 56% are singletons. Germline CDR1 is KGHDR and CDR2 is SFDVKD. This CDR3 is 15 amino acids long. The J segment lost 4 bases and the V segment lost 4 bases, leaving 4 bases of the junction unmatched. Broader study findings: There was a strong correlation between TCR beta diversity and naive T cell percentage.

Worth noting for this clonotype: Its matching antigen is unknown.

Sequenced: blood. The chain links TRBV24-1 to TRBJ2-1, with TRBD1 matching 9 bases. This clonotype was sampled from a man aged 35-49 years in good health. The chain's CDR3 is CATSEPDRGYNEQFF. CDR3 sequence (DNA): TGTGCCACCAGTGAGCCGGACAGGGGATACAATGAGCAGTTCTTC.